These 11 T cell receptor beta chains came from one sample sequenced in a study of CD8+CD57+ T cells in acquired aplastic anemia. TCR beta VDJ and CDR3 profiling used genomic DNA as template. TCRdb reprocessed the reads with MiXCR, giving one entry per CDR3 protein. The sample lists about 190,000 distinct CDR3 sequences; less than 70% were seen once. Sequenced: sorted CD4+, CD8+, or CD8+CD57+ T cells (not recorded which) from PBMCs. The receptors stem from a human donor in good health, serving as a control.

This clonotype has at least ten counts. V and J are TRBV7-6 and TRBJ2-1, with 11 bases lining up with TRBD2. V was clipped by 3 bases and J by 4 bases; unmatched bases: 11. The CDR3 is 18 amino acids. The V gene's germline CDR1 is SGHVS and CDR2 FNYEAQ. The CDR3 reads CASSFWASGGILYNEQFF. The CDR3 bases are TGTGCCAGCAGCTTCTGGGCTAGCGGGGGGATTTTATACAATGAGCAGTTCTTC.

V usage is TRBV2 and J usage is TRBJ1-3, with 9 bases identical to TRBD1. Trimming took 6 bases from V and 4 from J; bases not matched to a gene: 7. CDR1 SNHLY and CDR2 FYNNEI come from the germline V gene. CDR3 size: 15 residues. This CDR3 is CASSLDRGWGNTIYF. The CDR3 DNA follows: TGTGCCAGCAGCCTGGACAGGGGATGGGGAAACACCATATATTTT.

This clonotype was seen ten or more times. This rearrangement joins TRBV19 to TRBJ1-1; 7 bases are a match to TRBD1. This CDR3 has 13 amino acids. The germline gives CDR1 LNHDA, CDR2 SQIVND (reference sequence). V shed 6 bases and J 7 bases; nucleotides not matched to a gene: 8. The CDR3 DNA is TGTGCCAGTAGACCGACAGGGCTGAGTGAAGCTTTCTTT. It codes for CASRPTGLSEAFF.

Comment on this clonotype: This could be a read error, since a much larger clone is one nucleotide away. V gene TRBV7-2 combines with J gene TRBJ1-3; D ambiguous. Trimming took 0 bases from V and 0 from J, leaving 9 bases between them. This CDR3 spans 16 amino acids. Germline-derived CDR1 and CDR2 are SGHTA and FQGNSA. The DNA of the CDR3 is TGTGCCAGCAGCTTAGCGCGGTCCTTCTCTGGAAACACCATATATTTT. Translated, it gives CASSLARSFSGNTIYF.

This clonotype showed up just a few times. J is TRBJ1-5 and V is TRBV27, with unresolved D. The CDR3 length is 19 residues. With 6 bases removed from V and 0 bases from J, the gap between germline ends came to 24 bases. Germline CDR1 MNHEY, CDR2 SMNVEV (reference sequence). CDR3 in amino acids: CASSHLRAGKHHSNQPQHF. In nucleotides, the CDR3 is TGTGCCAGCAGCCATCTGAGGGCGGGGAAACATCATAGCAATCAGCCCCAGCATTTT.

This clonotype was counted only a few times. The CDR3 coding sequence is TGTGCCAGCTCTCCGCCGGGGGGGCCCAATGAAAAACTGTTTTTT. Translated, it gives CASSPPGGPNEKLFF. The V gene is TRBV18, the J gene TRBJ1-4, with D perhaps TRBD1 (6 bases). From germline, CDR1 is KGHSH and CDR2 LQKENI. Between the trimmed V and J ends, which lost 6 bases and 5 bases, there was a span of 16 bases. The CDR3 sequence is 15 residues long.

In this sample, this clonotype turned up a few times. J is TRBJ1-2 and V is TRBV19; 9 bases fit TRBD1. The CDR3 covers 15 residues. The V segment lost 4 bases and the J segment 7 bases; nucleotides outside the gene matches: 10. Germline-derived CDR1 and CDR2 are LNHDA and SQIVND (reference sequence). In DNA, the CDR3 is TGTGCCAGTAGTAGTCTCGGGACAGGGAGTTCTGGCTACACCTTC. It yields the protein CASSSLGTGSSGYTF. The entire variable domain, with the rest obtained from reference TRBV19 and TRBJ1-2, is as follows: DGGITQSPKYLFRKEGQNVTLSCEQNLNHDAMYWYRQDPGQGLRLIYYSQIVNDFQKGDIAEGYSVSREKKESFPLTVTSAQKNPTAFYLCASSSLGTGSSGYTFGSGTRLTVV.

This clonotype was seen repeatedly, ten times or more. This chain joins TRBV7-9 and TRBJ1-4; D is possibly TRBD1 (5 bases). CDR1 is SEHNR and CDR2 is FQNEAQ in the germline V gene (reference sequence). V gave up 5 bases and J gave up 3 bases, with 10 bases separating them. The CDR3 has 14 residues. The CDR3 is CASSRQQANEKLFF. The CDR3, as DNA: TGTGCCAGCAGCCGACAGCAAGCTAATGAAAAACTGTTTTTT.

About this clonotype: Sequence at one end of the junction differs from germline and may be a read error. The chain uses TRBV4-1 and TRBJ2-7, with no clear D. The CDR3 covers 12 residues. Germline V lookup: CDR1 MGHRA, CDR2 YSYEKL. The CDR3 sequence is CVSSRPNDEQYF. Written as DNA, the CDR3 is TGCGTCAGCAGCCGACCTAATGACGAGCAGTACTTC.

The rearrangement joins TRBV19 to TRBJ1-5; 10 nucleotides line up with TRBD1. The length of the CDR3 is 13 residues. The V segment lost 6 bases and the J segment 11 bases; nucleotides outside the gene matches: 7. Germline V CDR1 and CDR2: LNHDA, SQIVND (reference sequence). For the CDR3, the DNA is TGTGCCAGTAGAGGGACAGGGGAAGAGACCCAGCATTTT. Amino acids: CASRGTGEETQHF. The full variable domain, with the rest looked up from reference TRBV19 and TRBJ1-5, is DGGITQSPKYLFRKEGQNVTLSCEQNLNHDAMYWYRQDPGQGLRLIYYSQIVNDFQKGDIAEGYSVSREKKESFPLTVTSAQKNPTAFYLCASRGTGEETQHFGDGTRLSIL.

V is TRBV25-1 and J is TRBJ2-7; 8 nucleotides agree with TRBD1. V was clipped by 11 bases and J by 2 bases; unmatched bases: 11. Germline loops: CDR1 MGHDK, CDR2 SYGVNS. CDR3 length: 14 amino acids. DNA for the CDR3: TGTGCCTGTTTTACAGGGGGGTCGACCTACGAGCAGTACTTC. Amino acids: CACFTGGSTYEQYF.